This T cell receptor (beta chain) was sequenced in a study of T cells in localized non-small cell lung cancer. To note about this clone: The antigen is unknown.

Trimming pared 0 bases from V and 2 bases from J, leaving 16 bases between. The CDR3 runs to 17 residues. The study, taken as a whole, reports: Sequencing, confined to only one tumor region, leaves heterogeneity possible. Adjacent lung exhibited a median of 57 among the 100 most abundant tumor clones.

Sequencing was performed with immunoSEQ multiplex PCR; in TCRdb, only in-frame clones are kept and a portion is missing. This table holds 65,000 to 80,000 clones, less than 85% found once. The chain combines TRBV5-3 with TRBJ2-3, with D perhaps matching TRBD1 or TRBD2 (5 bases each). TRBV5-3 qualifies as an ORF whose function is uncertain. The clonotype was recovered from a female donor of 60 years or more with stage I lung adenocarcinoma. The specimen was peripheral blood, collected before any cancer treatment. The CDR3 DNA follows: TGTGCCAGAAGCTTGGCCAGCGAGGGGCAAGACACAGATACGCAGTATTTT. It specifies CARSLASEGQDTDTQYF.